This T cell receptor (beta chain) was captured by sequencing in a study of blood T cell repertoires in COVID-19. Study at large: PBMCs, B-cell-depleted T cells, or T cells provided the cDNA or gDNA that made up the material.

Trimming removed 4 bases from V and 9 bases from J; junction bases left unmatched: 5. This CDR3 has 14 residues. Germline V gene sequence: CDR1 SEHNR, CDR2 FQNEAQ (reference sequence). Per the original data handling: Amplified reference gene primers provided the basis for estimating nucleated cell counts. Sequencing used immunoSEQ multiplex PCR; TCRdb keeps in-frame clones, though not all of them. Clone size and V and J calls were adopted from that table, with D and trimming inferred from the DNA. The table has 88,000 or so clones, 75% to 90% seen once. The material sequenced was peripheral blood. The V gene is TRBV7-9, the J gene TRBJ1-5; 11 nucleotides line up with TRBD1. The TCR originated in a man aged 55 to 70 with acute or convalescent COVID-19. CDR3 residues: CASSYGQGAGPQHF. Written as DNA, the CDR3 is TGTGCCAGCAGCTACGGACAGGGGGCAGGGCCCCAGCATTTT. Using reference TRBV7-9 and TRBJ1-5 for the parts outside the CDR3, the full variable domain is DTGVSQNPRHKITKRGQNVTFRCDPISEHNRLYWYRQTLGQGPEFLTYFQNEAQLEKSRLLSDRFSAERPKGSFSTLEIQRTEQGDSAMYLCASSYGQGAGPQHFGDGTRLSIL.